The next 17 T cell receptor beta chains were all read from a single sample in a study of blood T cells in healthy people across ages (dated by TCRdb to about 2015). Library preparation was by 5' RACE. Sequenced using an Illumina HiSeq 2500. A second 7 to 11 cycle PCR used a sample-barcoded 5' primer and a J-beta primer mix. The public reads were run again by TCRdb, first through fastp at Q25 and then through MiXCR, and only productive beta chains were kept. Each entry is one CDR3 protein sequence, shown with its most common DNA and genes. In all, the sample holds approximately 1.5 million distinct CDR3 sequences, and about 32% of those were seen once. The ten largest clones represent around 11% of the sample. The sample taken for sequencing was blood. These receptors came from a woman aged 25 to 45 in good health.

This clonotype was counted at least ten times. The V gene is TRBV12-3 or TRBV12-4, the J gene TRBJ2-6; D might be TRBD1 (6 bases). The CDR3 length is 19 residues. Trimming shortened V by 4 bases and J by 2 bases, and 21 bases separated the two germline ends. CDR3 region: CASSSHGQSAPAGANVLTF. CDR3 coding DNA: TGTGCCAGCAGTTCACACGGACAGTCCGCCCCGGCTGGGGCCAACGTCCTGACTTTC.

DNA of the CDR3: TGTGCCAGCGGGACAGGGGATTTATACTATGGCTACACCTTC. Its protein product is CASGTGDLYYGYTF. This sequence joins TRBV28 and TRBJ1-2, with 10 bases identical to TRBD1. CDR3 length: 14 residues. The junction had 6 bases not matched to a gene; V was cut back by 8 bases and J by 3 bases. The germline V gene encodes CDR1 MDHEN and CDR2 SYDVKM.

This clonotype was counted only a few times. The CDR3 loop is CSAVAQDRASYEQYF. The CDR3 nucleotides read TGCAGTGCCGTGGCGCAGGACAGGGCTTCCTACGAGCAGTACTTC. The rearrangement links TRBV20-1 to TRBJ2-7, with 8 positions matching TRBD1. J gave up 1 base and V 6 bases, and 11 bases lay outside the gene matches. The germline CDR1 and CDR2 sequences are DFQATT and SNEGSKA (reference sequence). CDR3 length: 15 amino acids.

This clonotype was seen only a few times. The rearrangement links TRBV29-1 to TRBJ1-5, with 8 positions matching TRBD1. CDR3 length: 13 amino acids. V lost 6 bases, J lost 6 bases, and 7 bases stayed unmatched. Germline lookup yields CDR1 SQVTM and CDR2 ANQGSEA. The CDR3 reads CSVKTGAGQPQHF. CDR3 nucleotides: TGCAGCGTAAAGACAGGGGCGGGTCAGCCCCAGCATTTT.

This clonotype has more than one count but fewer than ten. The chain has TRBV10-3 and TRBJ2-7, with TRBD2 as a possible D gene (6 bases). The CDR3 has 15 amino acids. CDR1 ENHRY and CDR2 SYGVKD come from the germline V gene. Trimming took off 2 bases at V and 2 bases at J, with 13 bases between the two ends. CDR3 sequence (DNA): TGTGCCATCAGTGAGGGGCCCGGGGGAACCTACGAGCAGTACTTC. Amino acids: CAISEGPGGTYEQYF.

This clonotype was detected many times. The gene calls are TRBV12-3 or TRBV12-4 and TRBJ2-3, with 8 bases fitting TRBD2. V trimming: 6 bases; J trimming: 6 bases; junction bases outside the gene matches: 11. The length of the CDR3 is 15 residues. This CDR3 is CASRPGTSRGDTQYF. The CDR3 DNA reads as TGTGCCAGCAGACCCGGGACTAGTAGGGGGGATACGCAGTATTTT.

This clonotype was counted a few times. V and J are TRBV10-3 and TRBJ2-5; the match to TRBD2 covers 7 bases. Germline V CDR1 and CDR2: ENHRY, SYGVKD. CDR3 length: 12 amino acids. After removal of 2 bases from V and 11 bases from J, the junction contained 5 bases not matched to a gene. As DNA, the CDR3 is TGTGCCATCAGTGAGGGGGGGGGAGAGCAGTACTTC. This codes for CAISEGGGEQYF.

With respect to this clonotype: A much larger clonotype is one base distant, so this may be a read error. The CDR3 bases are TGCAGTGCTAGGAGTGCGGGGCGGCCCCAGCATTTT. Translated, it gives CSARSAGRPQHF. This chain joins TRBV20-1 and TRBJ1-5, with D maybe TRBD1 (5 bases). The germline CDR1 and CDR2 sequences are DFQATT and SNEGSKA (reference sequence). The length of the CDR3 is 12 residues. The germline V and J ends were trimmed by 3 bases and 9 bases, with 12 bases remaining between them.

The chain is built from TRBV7-9 and TRBJ2-7; 7 bases fit TRBD1. Germline CDR1 reads SEHNR; CDR2 reads FQNEAQ (reference sequence). Trimming at V came to 5 bases and at J to 9 bases, leaving 7 bases not matched to a gene. There are 12 residues in the CDR3. The DNA for the CDR3 is TGTGCCAGCAGCCCTGGACAGGATGGGCAGTACTTC. Translated: CASSPGQDGQYF.

V is TRBV12-3 or TRBV12-4 and J is TRBJ2-1; 9 nucleotides align to TRBD2. This CDR3 contains 19 residues. Trimming removed 8 bases from V and 0 bases from J; junction bases left unmatched: 17. The CDR3 is CASRVIGLASRSSYNEQFF. As DNA, the CDR3 is TGTGCCAGCCGGGTGATAGGACTAGCGTCCCGAAGCTCCTACAATGAGCAGTTCTTC.

Comment on this clonotype: A read error may be the cause here, since a much bigger clone is one base away. The chain couples TRBV28 to TRBJ2-7; D not resolved. CDR1 and CDR2 (germline): MDHEN, SYDVKM. V was clipped by 7 bases and J by 0 bases, with 13 bases between them. This CDR3 spans 14 amino acids. Here the CDR3 DNA reads TGTGCCAGCAATCCCCGGACCGTCTCCTACGAGCAGTACTTC. As protein: CASNPRTVSYEQYF.

V gene TRBV28 combines with J gene TRBJ2-3, with 13 bases fitting TRBD2. This CDR3 is 18 amino acids long. CDR1 and CDR2 from the germline V gene are MDHEN and SYDVKM. V was pared by 4 bases and J by 4 bases, with 11 bases of the junction left unmatched. CDR3 sequence (DNA): TGTGCCAGCAGTTCGCTCGGGACTAGCGGGACTTGGGCAGATACGCAGTATTTT. This codes for CASSSLGTSGTWADTQYF.

The rearrangement links TRBV11-1 to TRBJ1-1; TRBD1 matches 7 bases. After removal of 5 bases from V and 0 bases from J, the junction contained 21 bases not matched to a gene. The length of the CDR3 is 20 residues. The germline V gene encodes CDR1 SGHAT and CDR2 FQDESV (reference sequence). The CDR3 reads CASSPLGNIPTGQLNTEAFF. The CDR3, as DNA: TGTGCCAGCAGCCCCCTCGGAAACATTCCTACGGGACAGTTGAACACTGAAGCTTTCTTT. Filled out from reference TRBV11-1 and TRBJ1-1, the complete variable domain reads EAEVAQSPRYKITEKSQAVAFWCDPISGHATLYWYRQILGQGPELLVQFQDESVVDDSQLPKDRFSAERLKGVDSTLKIQPAELGDSAMYLCASSPLGNIPTGQLNTEAFFGQGTRLTVV.

Ten or more counts support this clonotype. The V and J genes are TRBV29-1 and TRBJ2-7, with D possibly matching TRBD1 (6 bases). V was cut by 0 bases and J by 12 bases, with 12 bases left in between. The CDR3 sequence is 11 residues long. Germline loops: CDR1 SQVTM, CDR2 ANQGSEA. The CDR3 loop is CSVEDQGLPYF. The CDR3 DNA reads as TGCAGCGTTGAAGATCAGGGGCTACCGTACTTC.

There are a few counts of this clonotype. V and J are TRBV24-1 and TRBJ2-5; 7 bases map to TRBD1. From germline, CDR1 is KGHDR and CDR2 SFDVKD. The CDR3 is 16 residues long. V was pared by 3 bases and J by 4 bases, with 10 bases of the junction left unmatched. The CDR3 coding sequence is TGTGCCACCAGTGATGAGGGGGCAACAAGTGGAGAGACCCAGTACTTC. Translated, it gives CATSDEGATSGETQYF.

This clonotype was observed a handful of times. The rearrangement links TRBV30 to TRBJ2-5; 7 positions agree with TRBD1. The CDR3 contains 15 residues. The V gene's germline CDR1 is GTSNPN and CDR2 SVGIG (reference sequence). The V segment lost 2 bases and the J segment 2 bases; nucleotides outside the gene matches: 8. CDR3 residues: CAWSIQRGPQETQYF. In DNA form, the CDR3 reads TGTGCCTGGAGTATCCAGAGGGGGCCGCAAGAGACCCAGTACTTC.

This clonotype has a single count. The rearrangement uses TRBV28 and TRBJ2-6; possible D gene TRBD1, 6 bases. This CDR3 is built from 18 residues. Deletions cut 5 bases from V and 0 bases from J, with 17 bases between. Germline CDR1 is MDHEN and CDR2 is SYDVKM. CDR3: CASSPGYRASSGANVLTF. The CDR3 nucleotides are TGTGCCAGCAGTCCTGGTTACAGGGCCAGCTCTGGGGCCAACGTCCTGACTTTC. The entire variable domain, with the rest obtained from reference TRBV28 and TRBJ2-6, is as follows: DVKVTQSSRYLVKRTGEKVFLECVQDMDHENMFWYRQDPGLGLRLIYFSYDVKMKEKGDIPEGYSVSREKKERFSLILESASTNQTSMYLCASSPGYRASSGANVLTFGAGSRLTVL.